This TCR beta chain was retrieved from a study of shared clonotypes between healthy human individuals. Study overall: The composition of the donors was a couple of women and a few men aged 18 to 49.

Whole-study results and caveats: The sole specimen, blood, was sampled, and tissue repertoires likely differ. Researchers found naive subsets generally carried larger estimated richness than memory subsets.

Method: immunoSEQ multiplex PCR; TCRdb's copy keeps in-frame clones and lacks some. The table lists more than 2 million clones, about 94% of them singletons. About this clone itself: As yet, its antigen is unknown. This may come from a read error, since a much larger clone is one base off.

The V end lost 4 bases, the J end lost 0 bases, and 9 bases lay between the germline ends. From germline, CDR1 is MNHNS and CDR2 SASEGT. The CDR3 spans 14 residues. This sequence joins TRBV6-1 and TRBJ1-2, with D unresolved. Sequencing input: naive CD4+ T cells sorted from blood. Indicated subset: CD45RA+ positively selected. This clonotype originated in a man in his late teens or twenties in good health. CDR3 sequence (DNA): TGTGCCAGCAGTGTCGGGGTAGCTAACTATGGCTACACCTTC. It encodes CASSVGVANYGYTF.